This TCR beta chain originates from a study of T cells in localized non-small cell lung cancer. The CDR3 has 13 amino acids. Germline CDR1 MNHEY, CDR2 SVGAGI. With 10 bases removed from V and 3 bases from J, the gap between germline ends came to 12 bases. Sequencing used immunoSEQ multiplex PCR; TCRdb keeps in-frame clones, though not all of them. The sample lists around 90,000 clones, roughly 75% occurring once. This clone was seen once. V gene TRBV6-5 combines with J gene TRBJ1-4, with D possibly TRBD1 on 5 matching bases. This sequence originates from a man aged 40 to 70 with stage II squamous cell lung carcinoma. The sample was PBMCs, taken before any cancer treatment. CDR3 in amino acids: CATTPRANEKLFF. The CDR3, as DNA: TGTGCCACCACCCCCAGGGCTAATGAAAAACTGTTTTTT.